This TCR beta chain was identified in a study of CD8+ T cells in alopecia areata. Study results and limitations: In lesional scalp, particularly from alopecia totalis/universalis, clonality was higher than in normal scalp. Possibly as an HLA-related effect, TCR sharing across patients appeared less clear than in mice.

Concerning this clone itself: Its antigen is undetermined.

Those with alopecia areata gave lesional scalp punch biopsies and peripheral blood. Sorting of PBMCs yielded the CD4+ and CD8+ T cells. Germline CDR1 MNHEY, CDR2 SMNVEV (reference sequence). CDR3 size: 15 residues. Trimming removed 6 bases at V and 4 bases at J, with 17 bases between. Extraction of RNA preceded its reverse transcription into cDNA, which served as the sequencing template. Some clones are missing from TCRdb's copy, which holds only in-frame ones; the method was immunoSEQ multiplex PCR. The data hold about 100,000 clones, with approximately 61% observed a single time. The chain couples TRBV27 to TRBJ2-3, with D possibly being TRBD2 (5 bases). The clonotype comes from a human donor with alopecia areata. Sequenced input: NKG2D-low CD8+ T cells sorted from blood. The CDR3 reads CASSPPGRGSDTQYF. The CDR3 DNA sequence: TGTGCCAGCAGCCCCCCGGGTAGAGGGTCAGATACGCAGTATTTT.